This entry lists 24 T cell receptor beta chains sequenced from one sample in a study of graft-versus-host responses after intestinal transplantation (dated by TCRdb to the early 2020s). The time point tag for this specimen amounts to: cells obtained before transplantation from donor or recipient. The library came from the immunoSEQ multiplex PCR assay. TCRdb limited this immuneACCESS table to in-frame rearrangements with V and J called. A share of clones is missing; checked studies link under half to unresolved V genes, and the rest is unexplained. Counted in this sample were about 120,000 clones; about 93% of them appeared once. Clones ranked in the top ten supply over 0.1% of the sample. These receptors lack a known antigen. The source was unstimulated CD4+ T cells sorted from spleen or lymph node cells, collected before intestinal transplant. The receptors shown here come from a human donor who received an intestinal transplant.

CDR3 nucleotides: TGCGCCAGCAGCTCTAGGACTAGCGGGAGGGATCGGGGGGAGCAGTACTTC. Translating gives CASSSRTSGRDRGEQYF. The chain carries TRBV5-1 and TRBJ2-7, with TRBD2 matching 15 bases. The CDR3 consists of 17 residues. Per the germline V gene, CDR1 is SGHRS and CDR2 is YFSETQ. Trimming cost V 3 bases and J 7 bases; bases outside gene matches: 11.

This clone was observed a single time. The gene calls are TRBV9 and TRBJ2-7; D may be TRBD1 (5 bases). Germline lookup yields CDR1 SGDLS and CDR2 YYNGEE. The CDR3 length is 14 residues. V lost 4 bases and J 2 bases, leaving 13 bases between the germline ends. CDR3 DNA: TGTGCCAGCAGCCCGAGACAGCGAACCTACGAGCAGTACTTC. This sequence encodes CASSPRQRTYEQYF.

The chain has TRBV6-5 and TRBJ2-1, with 8 bases fitting TRBD2. The CDR3 contains 15 residues. V lost 2 bases to trimming and J lost 2 bases; unmatched junction nucleotides: 2. Germline CDR1 reads MNHEY; CDR2 reads SVGAGI. The CDR3 DNA is TGTGCCAGCAGTTACAGCGGGAGCCCCTACAATGAGCAGTTCTTC. Translating it yields CASSYSGSPYNEQFF.

The chain links TRBV27 to TRBJ1-6; D unclear. Trimming removed 5 bases at V and 4 bases at J, with 12 bases between. The CDR3 runs 15 residues. Germline-derived CDR1 and CDR2 are MNHEY and SMNVEV (reference sequence). In nucleotides, the CDR3 is TGTGCCAGCAGTCCAGACTCTTTTTATAATTCACCCCTCCACTTT. Protein sequence: CASSPDSFYNSPLHF.

The genes are TRBV18 and TRBJ2-5; 8 bases are shared with TRBD2. This CDR3 is built from 16 residues. The trim removed 1 base at V and 1 base at J, leaving 5 bases unmatched. The germline V gene has CDR1 KGHSH and CDR2 LQKENI. CDR3 residues: CASSPRALAGQETQYF. The CDR3 DNA reads as TGTGCCAGCTCACCACGGGCCCTAGCGGGCCAAGAGACCCAGTACTTC.

The rearrangement joins TRBV4-1 to TRBJ2-7; D gene unclear. The CDR3 runs 13 residues. In germline, CDR1 is MGHRA, CDR2 YSYEKL. With 1 base removed from V and 6 bases from J, the gap between germline ends came to 10 bases. Written as DNA, the CDR3 is TGCGCCAGCAGCCAAGTTTCAGCGACCGAGCAGTACTTC. Its protein is CASSQVSATEQYF.

The CDR3 nucleotides read TGTGCCAGCAGCGATTCCGAAGCGGGAATGGGGGAGCTGTTTTTT. This encodes CASSDSEAGMGELFF. The gene calls are TRBV7-3 and TRBJ2-2; 7 nucleotides agree with TRBD2. Per germline, CDR1 SGHTA and CDR2 FQGTGA. The CDR3 extends over 15 amino acids. V lost 5 bases, J lost 8 bases, and 11 bases stayed unmatched. Variable domain in full (rest from reference TRBV7-3 and TRBJ2-2): GAGVSQTPSNKVTEKGKYVELRCDPISGHTALYWYRQSLGQGPEFLIYFQGTGAADDSGLPNDRFFAVRPEGSVSTLKIQRTERGDSAVYLCASSDSEAGMGELFFGEGSRLTVL.

The chain has TRBV27 and TRBJ2-7; D unclear. Trimming removed 4 bases from V and 6 bases from J, with 7 bases in between. Germline V gene data show CDR1 as MNHEY and CDR2 as SMNVEV (reference sequence). CDR3 length: 11 amino acids. CDR3 amino acids: CASSSFSEQYF. The CDR3 nucleotides read TGTGCCAGCAGTTCTTTCTCCGAGCAGTACTTC.

This rearrangement joins TRBV2 to TRBJ2-7; 11 nucleotides align to TRBD1. The CDR3 covers 14 residues. Trimming took 8 bases from V and 4 from J; bases not matched to a gene: 7. From germline, CDR1 is SNHLY and CDR2 FYNNEI. The CDR3 bases are TGTGCCAGCGTCCGGGACAGGGGGTTATACGAGCAGTACTTC. It specifies CASVRDRGLYEQYF.

The chain carries TRBV10-2 and TRBJ2-6; no clear D gene. Trimming pared 4 bases from V and 0 bases from J, leaving 4 bases between. This CDR3 comprises 14 residues. Germline-derived CDR1 and CDR2 are WSHSY and SAAADI. The CDR3 sequence: CASSVSSGANVLTF. The CDR3 DNA reads as TGCGCCAGCAGTGTGAGCTCTGGGGCCAACGTCCTGACTTTC.

The V call is TRBV4-1, the J call TRBJ2-1, with D perhaps matching TRBD2 (5 bases). Deletions cut 0 bases from V and 3 bases from J, with 15 bases between. Looked up from germline, CDR1 is MGHRA and CDR2 is YSYEKL. The length of the CDR3 is 17 residues. The CDR3 here is CASSQDPKRRLYNEQFF. The DNA for the CDR3 is TGCGCCAGCAGCCAAGATCCAAAGCGGAGACTCTACAATGAGCAGTTCTTC.

The chain links TRBV10-1 to TRBJ1-1, with no clear D. The V end was cut by 4 bases, the J end by 0 bases, with 3 bases between. Germline CDR1 and CDR2: WNHNN and SYGVQD (reference sequence). This CDR3 has 12 residues. The CDR3, as DNA: TGCGCCAGCAGTGCCATGAACACTGAAGCTTTCTTT. As protein: CASSAMNTEAFF.

V is TRBV7-3 and J is TRBJ2-1, with TRBD1 as a possible D gene (6 bases). The germline CDR1 and CDR2 sequences are SGHTA and FQGTGA. This CDR3 is 14 amino acids long. V was shortened by 5 bases and J by 8 bases, with 16 bases between the two germline ends. CDR3 in DNA: TGTGCCAGCAGCCCATTAGGGGGAAGGTATGAGCAGTTCTTC. As protein: CASSPLGGRYEQFF.

The chain couples TRBV29-1 to TRBJ2-7; 7 bases are a match to TRBD1. The CDR3 length is 11 residues. J lost 5 bases, V lost 4 bases, and 2 bases had no gene match. Germline V lookup: CDR1 SQVTM, CDR2 ANQGSEA. In DNA form, the CDR3 reads TGCAGCGTTGGACAGGGCCACGAGCAGTACTTC. Its translation: CSVGQGHEQYF.

This chain connects TRBV29-1 to TRBJ1-5, with 8 bases that match TRBD1. This CDR3 has 13 residues. V was clipped by 7 bases and J by 6 bases; unmatched bases: 8. CDR1 and CDR2 from the germline V gene are SQVTM and ANQGSEA. CDR3 amino acids: CSARTGPRQPQHF. DNA of the CDR3: TGCAGCGCTCGGACAGGGCCGCGTCAGCCCCAGCATTTT. Full variable domain (outside the CDR3, taken from reference TRBV29-1 and TRBJ1-5): SAVISQKPSRDICQRGTSLTIQCQVDSQVTMMFWYRQQPGQSLTLIATANQGSEATYESGFVIDKFPISRPNLTFSTLTVSNMSPEDSSIYLCSARTGPRQPQHFGDGTRLSIL.

J is TRBJ1-1 and V is TRBV11-1; TRBD1 aligns across 7 bases. V was pared by 5 bases and J by 11 bases, with 20 bases of the junction left unmatched. CDR3 length: 16 residues. Germline V CDR1 and CDR2: SGHAT, FQDESV (reference sequence). The CDR3 nucleotides read TGTGCCAGCAGCCCCCAACCGTACAGGGGAGGGTTATTGGCTTTCTTT. Residues: CASSPQPYRGGLLAFF.

This clone was observed a single time. The chain joins TRBV30 to TRBJ2-1; 8 bases align to TRBD1. Germline values: CDR1 GTSNPN, CDR2 SVGIG (reference sequence). This CDR3 has 11 amino acids. The V segment lost 5 bases and the J segment 8 bases; nucleotides outside the gene matches: 2. In DNA, the CDR3 is TGTGCCTGGGGACAGGGCTATGAGCAGTTCTTC. It is translated as CAWGQGYEQFF.

The V call is TRBV5-1, the J call TRBJ2-3; tentative D call: TRBD1 (6 bases). V was shortened by 0 bases and J by 4 bases, with 9 bases between the two germline ends. The germline V gene has CDR1 SGHRS and CDR2 YFSETQ. This CDR3 contains 14 residues. CDR3 protein: CASSLVGGADTQYF. Written as DNA, the CDR3 is TGCGCCAGCAGCTTGGTTGGGGGCGCAGATACGCAGTATTTT.

This chain links TRBV7-8 with TRBJ2-7, with TRBD2 matching over 9 bases. Germline V gene lookup returns CDR1 SGHVS and CDR2 FQNEAQ. The V and J ends lost 4 bases and 6 bases, in that order; junction bases with no gene match: 13. The CDR3 is 16 residues long. The CDR3 spells CASSSKPGTSFSEQYF. The CDR3 DNA reads as TGTGCCAGCAGCTCCAAACCCGGGACTAGCTTTTCCGAGCAGTACTTC.

CDR3 residues: CASSVQGMGNQPQHF. The CDR3 DNA sequence: TGTGCCAGCAGTGTACAGGGAATGGGCAATCAGCCCCAGCATTTT. This chain links TRBV2 with TRBJ1-5; TRBD1 might be the D (6 bases). Germline V CDR1 and CDR2: SNHLY, FYNNEI. V lost 4 bases and J 2 bases, leaving 12 bases between the germline ends. The CDR3 is made up of 15 amino acids.

The chain couples TRBV27 to TRBJ1-2; D is uncertain. This CDR3 spans 14 amino acids. From germline, CDR1 is MNHEY and CDR2 SMNVEV (reference sequence). Trimming took 1 base from V and 3 from J, leaving 9 bases between them. CDR3 in amino acids: CASSLFAGHYGYTF. The CDR3, as DNA: TGTGCCAGCAGTTTATTCGCAGGACACTATGGCTACACCTTC.

V is TRBV11-2 and J is TRBJ2-2, with D perhaps matching TRBD1 (6 bases). Trimming cost V 3 bases and J 6 bases, with 11 bases left between them. The CDR3 contains 14 residues. Looked up from germline, CDR1 is SGHAT and CDR2 is FQNNGV. The CDR3 DNA reads as TGTGCCAGCAGCTTTGGGGGCAATTCCGGGGAGCTGTTTTTT. Translated, it gives CASSFGGNSGELFF.

The V call is TRBV7-3, the J call TRBJ2-7; either TRBD1 or TRBD2 may fit D (5 bases each). The CDR3 totals 15 residues. The germline V and J ends were trimmed by 0 bases and 5 bases, with 14 bases remaining between them. CDR1 is SGHTA and CDR2 is FQGTGA in the germline V gene. The CDR3 DNA follows: TGTGCCAGCAGCTTAACCCGGGATCCAGGGCACGAGCAGTACTTC. Amino acids: CASSLTRDPGHEQYF.

This chain links TRBV6-5 with TRBJ2-2; D unresolved. Germline V lookup: CDR1 MNHEY, CDR2 SVGAGI. CDR3 length equals 15 residues. V shed 0 bases and J shed 7 bases, with 12 bases lying between them. The CDR3 DNA sequence: TGTGCCAGCAGTTACTCGATAGTTTTGGGCGGGGAGCTGTTTTTT. Translated, it gives CASSYSIVLGGELFF.